Presented here are 31 T cell receptor beta chains from one specimen sequenced in a study of beta chain features in type 1 diabetes (dated by TCRdb to about 2018). Findings and caveats that apply to the study as a whole: Type 1 diabetes patients showed a moderate but significant shortening of TCRB CDR3 length in all four CD4+ subsets.

The method was the immunoSEQ multiplex PCR assay. The entire isolated RNA was reverse transcribed using the High Capacity cDNA Reverse Transcription Kit, and thus expressed TCRB transcripts were sequenced. The immuneACCESS repertoire file appears here via TCRdb, limited to in-frame rearrangements. These files lack a portion of the clones; in checked studies, under half of the deficit traces to unresolved V genes, and the cause of the others is not known. The sample has 310,000 or so clones on record, 9.3% of them singletons. The ten top clones hold roughly 1% of the sample. No antigens are known for them. The specimen sequenced was central memory CD4+ T cells from blood. These receptors all stem from a man aged 25-45 years with type 1 diabetes.

This clone came up a few times. The genes are TRBV12-5 and TRBJ1-2, with 8 bases that match TRBD1. The CDR3 is made up of 14 amino acids. Germline trimming cut 1 base from V and 4 bases from J; bases unmatched to any gene: 2. The germline V gene encodes CDR1 LGHNT and CDR2 FRNRAP. This CDR3 is CASGLGDRGYGYTF. The CDR3 nucleotides are TGTGCTAGTGGTTTGGGTGACAGGGGCTATGGCTACACCTTC.

In DNA, the CDR3 is TGTGCCAGCAGCTTAGTACGACAGGGGGATGGCTACACCTTC. Translated, it gives CASSLVRQGDGYTF. The V gene is TRBV7-2, the J gene TRBJ1-2, with TRBD1 identical over 9 bases. With 1 base clipped from V and 6 bases from J, the junction kept 3 bases outside the gene matches. Germline CDR1 is SGHTA and CDR2 is FQGNSA. This CDR3 region has 14 residues.

The V and J genes are TRBV10-2 and TRBJ1-6, with TRBD1 matching over 10 bases. Germline CDR1 reads WSHSY; CDR2 reads SAAADI. The trim removed 7 bases at V and 0 bases at J, leaving 9 bases unmatched. The CDR3 extends over 18 amino acids. The CDR3 DNA reads as TGCGCCAGCAACTCCGGGACAGGGGTGAGCTCCTATAATTCACCCCTCCACTTT. It specifies CASNSGTGVSSYNSPLHF.

The rearrangement uses TRBV21-1 and TRBJ1-6. TRBV21-1 is described as a pseudogene. The CDR3 sequence is 15 residues long. The DNA of the CDR3 is TGTGCCAGCAGCAAATCCCCAACCCGGAATTCACCCCTCCACTTT. Protein sequence: CASSKSPTRNSPLHF.

This clone was observed a handful of times. The chain is built from TRBV11-2 and TRBJ2-7, with 10 bases fitting TRBD1. V lost 3 bases, J lost 6 bases, and 5 bases stayed unmatched. Germline V gene lookup returns CDR1 SGHAT and CDR2 FQNNGV. The CDR3 is made up of 14 amino acids. The CDR3 here is CASSFRTGGIEQYF. As DNA, the CDR3 is TGTGCCAGCAGCTTTCGGACAGGGGGTATCGAGCAGTACTTC.

The chain combines TRBV2 with TRBJ1-5; D gene uncertain. Trimming shortened V by 4 bases and J by 2 bases, and 9 bases separated the two germline ends. The germline CDR1 and CDR2 sequences are SNHLY and FYNNEI. The CDR3 has 14 residues. The CDR3 DNA reads TGTGCCAGCAGTGCGATTAAGGGCAATCAGCCCCAGCATTTT. Translation gives CASSAIKGNQPQHF.

This clone was seen many times. Here the CDR3 reads CASSRQATESGEKLFF. The CDR3 nucleotides read TGCGCCAGCAGTCGTCAAGCAACGGAATCGGGTGAAAAACTGTTTTTT. The V call is TRBV4-3, the J call TRBJ1-4; no firm D call. In germline, CDR1 is LGHNA, CDR2 YSLEER. The CDR3 runs 16 residues. Trimming removed 6 bases from V and 7 bases from J, with 21 bases in between.

There are a few counts of this clone. The chain employs TRBV7-2 and TRBJ2-3, with 8 bases matching TRBD1. The ends lost 3 bases at V and 1 base at J; junction bases unmatched: 3. The CDR3 is made up of 15 amino acids. Germline CDR1 reads SGHTA; CDR2 reads FQGNSA. CDR3 sequence reads: CASSLGTGRTDTQYF. CDR3 bases: TGTGCCAGCAGCTTGGGGACAGGACGCACAGATACGCAGTATTTT.

The gene calls are TRBV4-3 and TRBJ1-1; 8 nucleotides align to TRBD1. V lost 0 bases to trimming and J lost 4 bases; unmatched junction nucleotides: 4. Germline loops: CDR1 LGHNA, CDR2 YSLEER. The CDR3 spans 15 residues. This chain's CDR3 is CASSQEAQGGTEAFF. The CDR3 region has the DNA TGCGCCAGCAGCCAAGAGGCACAGGGGGGCACTGAAGCTTTCTTT.

This clone was found a few times. A junction end diverges from the germline sequence, so it may reflect a read error. V is TRBV30 and J is TRBJ1-1, with unresolved D. Per germline, CDR1 GTSNPN and CDR2 SVGIG (reference sequence). This CDR3 is built from 12 residues. The CDR3 reads CAGSLEGTAAFF. In DNA, the CDR3 is TGTGCCGGCTCTTTAGAGGGAACTGCAGCTTTCTTT.

The chain employs TRBV30 and TRBJ2-3, with 12 bases lining up with TRBD2. Germline trimming cut 5 bases from V and 6 bases from J; bases unmatched to any gene: 9. This CDR3 has 15 amino acids. From germline, CDR1 is GTSNPN and CDR2 SVGIG (reference sequence). The CDR3 protein is CAWSGLAGRSDTQYF. CDR3 nucleotides: TGTGCCTGGTCAGGACTAGCGGGGCGGAGCGATACGCAGTATTTT.

The chain employs TRBV7-9 and TRBJ1-2; TRBD1 is a possible D gene (5 bases). Trimming left V 1 base short and J 6 bases short, with 15 bases between. The CDR3 covers 15 residues. Germline CDR1 is SEHNR and CDR2 is FQNEAQ (reference sequence). Here the CDR3 DNA reads TGTGCCAGCAGCTTAGGGCGCAGGGATGTTAATGGCTACACCTTC. This codes for CASSLGRRDVNGYTF.

The rearrangement joins TRBV29-1 to TRBJ2-1, with 9 bases aligning to TRBD1. Germline trimming cut 7 bases from V and 8 bases from J; bases unmatched to any gene: 9. The CDR3 contains 13 residues. Germline V gives CDR1 SQVTM, CDR2 ANQGSEA. The CDR3 nucleotides are TGCAGCGGGGGGGACAGGGACAATTATGAGCAGTTCTTC. Protein product: CSGGDRDNYEQFF.

The J gene is TRBJ2-5, the V gene TRBV11-2; the D gene is possibly TRBD1 (6 bases). Trimming stripped 2 bases from V and 7 bases from J, with 11 bases between. Germline V gene lookup returns CDR1 SGHAT and CDR2 FQNNGV. The CDR3 has 13 amino acids. CDR3 bases: TGTGCCAGCAGCTTAAACAGGGCTGGGACCCAGTACTTC. Translation: CASSLNRAGTQYF.

The chain combines TRBV20-1 with TRBJ2-3, with D uncertain. CDR3 size: 11 residues. V was pared by 6 bases and J by 4 bases, with 8 bases between. The germline V gene has CDR1 DFQATT and CDR2 SNEGSKA (reference sequence). CDR3 DNA: TGCAGTGCCCGGTTAGCAGATACGCAGTATTTT. The encoded protein is CSARLADTQYF.

The rearrangement links TRBV7-2 to TRBJ1-2; D is perhaps TRBD1 (5 bases). CDR1 and CDR2 (germline): SGHTA, FQGNSA. This CDR3 is 13 amino acids long. Trimming pared 1 base from V and 8 bases from J, leaving 11 bases between. CDR3 region: CASSLVREGGYTF. The CDR3 DNA reads as TGTGCCAGCAGCTTAGTCAGGGAAGGAGGCTACACCTTC.

The chain combines TRBV7-9 with TRBJ1-6, with no clear D. This CDR3 comprises 16 residues. The germline V gene has CDR1 SEHNR and CDR2 FQNEAQ (reference sequence). V dropped 4 bases and J dropped 6 bases, with 16 bases sitting between them. CDR3 sequence: CASSSYSPGSNSPLHF. CDR3 bases: TGTGCCAGCAGCTCCTACTCCCCGGGATCTAATTCACCCCTCCACTTT.

The V and J genes are TRBV28 and TRBJ1-4; 7 positions agree with TRBD1. After removal of 10 bases from V and 3 bases from J, the junction contained 5 bases not matched to a gene. The V gene's germline CDR1 is MDHEN and CDR2 SYDVKM. The CDR3 covers 13 residues. The CDR3 loop reads CAIRQGSNEKLFF. CDR3 in DNA: TGTGCCATAAGACAGGGTTCTAATGAAAAACTGTTTTTT.

The CDR3 sequence: CAWSPTGYGYTF. CDR3 coding DNA: TGTGCCTGGAGTCCCACTGGCTATGGCTACACCTTC. The rearrangement joins TRBV30 to TRBJ1-2, with D hard to call. Germline CDR1 is GTSNPN and CDR2 is SVGIG (reference sequence). The V gene lost 2 bases and the J gene lost 4 bases, with 8 bases spanning the gap. CDR3 length: 12 residues.

A few counts support this clone. The chain couples TRBV14 to TRBJ1-1; D is ambiguous. The CDR3 is 13 amino acids. Germline V gene sequence: CDR1 SGHDN, CDR2 FVKESK. With 3 bases removed from V and 5 bases from J, the gap between germline ends came to 10 bases. The CDR3 bases are TGTGCCAGCAGCCACGCCGAAGGGACTGAAGCTTTCTTT. It codes for CASSHAEGTEAFF.

J is TRBJ2-1 and V is TRBV7-2, with 10 positions matching TRBD2. This CDR3 has 15 amino acids. The V gene end was trimmed by 3 bases and the J gene end by 9 bases; junction bases not matched to a gene: 8. Germline values: CDR1 SGHTA, CDR2 FQGNSA. The CDR3 reads CASSLASGGAGEQFF. CDR3 sequence (DNA): TGTGCCAGCAGCTTGGCCAGCGGGGGGGCCGGTGAGCAGTTCTTC.

V usage is TRBV19 and J usage is TRBJ2-7; TRBD1 matches 9 bases. The J segment lost 0 bases and the V segment lost 6 bases, leaving 3 bases of the junction unmatched. The germline gives CDR1 LNHDA, CDR2 SQIVND (reference sequence). This CDR3 region has 14 residues. In DNA, the CDR3 is TGTGCCAGTAGCGGACAGGGGATCTCCTACGAGCAGTACTTC. Amino acid sequence: CASSGQGISYEQYF.

This clone turned up a few times. The chain carries TRBV4-3 and TRBJ2-3; 11 bases are a match to TRBD1. From germline, CDR1 is LGHNA and CDR2 YSLEER. The ends lost 5 bases at V and 5 bases at J; junction bases unmatched: 9. The CDR3 is 16 amino acids. CDR3 sequence: CASSKYGQGAGDTQYF. CDR3 coding DNA: TGCGCCAGCAGCAAATATGGACAGGGGGCAGGAGATACGCAGTATTTT.

The chain uses TRBV5-6 and TRBJ1-1, with 7 bases that match TRBD1. Germline-derived CDR1 and CDR2 are SGHDT and YYEEEE. The CDR3 totals 15 residues. Trimming removed 5 bases from V and 5 bases from J; junction bases left unmatched: 12. For the CDR3, the DNA is TGTGCCAGCAGTTCTGACAGGGCGAGAAGAACTGAAGCTTTCTTT. Protein: CASSSDRARRTEAFF.

With regard to this clone: The sample has other DNA sequences that encode this CDR3 too. The genes are TRBV7-2 and TRBJ2-7, with 8 bases lining up with TRBD2. Per germline, CDR1 SGHTA and CDR2 FQGNSA. Germline trimming cut 5 bases from V and 3 bases from J; bases unmatched to any gene: 12. The CDR3 totals 16 residues. The CDR3 coding sequence is TGTGCCAGCAGCCACCGTGCCGGGAGGGGGGGCTACGAGCAGTACTTC. As protein: CASSHRAGRGGYEQYF.

This clone was observed a few times. The genes are TRBV10-3 and TRBJ2-1; 7 bases align to TRBD2. The CDR3 totals 16 residues. Germline CDR1 is ENHRY and CDR2 is SYGVKD. V lost 3 bases, J lost 1 base, and 6 bases stayed unmatched. CDR3 DNA sequence: TGTGCCATCAGTGAAGGCGGGGGTCGGTCCTACAATGAGCAGTTCTTC. Translated, it gives CAISEGGGRSYNEQFF.

This clone was observed at least ten times. CDR3 protein: CASSLLPGTGDTDTQYF. CDR3 nucleotide sequence: TGCGCCAGCAGCCTCCTCCCCGGGACAGGGGACACAGATACGCAGTATTTT. The chain carries TRBV5-1 and TRBJ2-3; 10 bases align to TRBD1. This CDR3 comprises 17 residues. Germline CDR1 and CDR2: SGHRS and YFSETQ. V lost 4 bases and J lost 2; bases outside the gene matches: 10. Together with reference TRBV5-1 and TRBJ2-3, the CDR3 gives the full variable domain: KAGVTQTPRYLIKTRGQQVTLSCSPISGHRSVSWYQQTPGQGLQFLFEYFSETQRNKGNFPGRFSGRQFSNSRSEMNVSTLELGDSALYLCASSLLPGTGDTDTQYFGPGTRLTVL.

V gene TRBV11-2 combines with J gene TRBJ2-5; perhaps TRBD2 as D (6 bases). Trimming removed 5 bases at V and 2 bases at J, with 18 bases between. In germline, CDR1 is SGHAT, CDR2 FQNNGV. CDR3 length equals 16 residues. The CDR3 is CASSGYYSGGQETQYF. The CDR3 DNA sequence: TGTGCCAGCAGCGGTTATTATAGCGGTGGGCAAGAGACCCAGTACTTC.

This clone was counted between two and nine times. The chain combines TRBV7-2 with TRBJ2-5, with D perhaps matching TRBD1 (5 bases). Germline CDR1 and CDR2: SGHTA and FQGNSA. The CDR3 loop spans 15 amino acids. Trimming stripped 5 bases from V and 1 base from J, with 14 bases between. DNA for the CDR3: TGTGCCAGCAGCCCCCGGAATGGGGCCCAAGAGACCCAGTACTTC. This sequence encodes CASSPRNGAQETQYF.

In its sample, this clone was seen a few times. The chain is built from TRBV7-6 and TRBJ1-2; D call uncertain. With 8 bases removed from V and 0 bases from J, the gap between germline ends came to 4 bases. The CDR3 consists of 11 residues. Germline CDR1 SGHVS, CDR2 FNYEAQ. For the CDR3, the DNA is TGTGCCAGCCAGGCTAACTATGGCTACACCTTC. Protein: CASQANYGYTF.

The V gene is TRBV30, the J gene TRBJ1-1; 8 nucleotides match TRBD1. V was pared by 1 base and J by 11 bases, with 6 bases of the junction left unmatched. The CDR3 loop spans 12 amino acids. Per germline, CDR1 GTSNPN and CDR2 SVGIG (reference sequence). The CDR3 loop reads CAWSGTGQGAFF. DNA of the CDR3: TGTGCCTGGAGTGGGACAGGGCAAGGGGCTTTCTTT.